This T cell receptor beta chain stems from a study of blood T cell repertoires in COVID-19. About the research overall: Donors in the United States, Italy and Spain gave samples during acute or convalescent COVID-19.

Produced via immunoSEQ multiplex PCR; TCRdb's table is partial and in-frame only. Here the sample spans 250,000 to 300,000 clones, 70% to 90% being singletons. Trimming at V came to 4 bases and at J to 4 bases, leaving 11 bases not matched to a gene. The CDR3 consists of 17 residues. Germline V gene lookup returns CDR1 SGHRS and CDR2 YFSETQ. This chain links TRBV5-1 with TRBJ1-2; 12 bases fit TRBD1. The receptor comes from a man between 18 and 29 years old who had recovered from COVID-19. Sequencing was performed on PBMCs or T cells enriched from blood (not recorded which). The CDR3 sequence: CASSQTGTGGSLYGYTF. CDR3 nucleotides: TGCGCCAGCAGCCAAACCGGGACAGGGGGCTCCCTCTATGGCTACACCTTC.